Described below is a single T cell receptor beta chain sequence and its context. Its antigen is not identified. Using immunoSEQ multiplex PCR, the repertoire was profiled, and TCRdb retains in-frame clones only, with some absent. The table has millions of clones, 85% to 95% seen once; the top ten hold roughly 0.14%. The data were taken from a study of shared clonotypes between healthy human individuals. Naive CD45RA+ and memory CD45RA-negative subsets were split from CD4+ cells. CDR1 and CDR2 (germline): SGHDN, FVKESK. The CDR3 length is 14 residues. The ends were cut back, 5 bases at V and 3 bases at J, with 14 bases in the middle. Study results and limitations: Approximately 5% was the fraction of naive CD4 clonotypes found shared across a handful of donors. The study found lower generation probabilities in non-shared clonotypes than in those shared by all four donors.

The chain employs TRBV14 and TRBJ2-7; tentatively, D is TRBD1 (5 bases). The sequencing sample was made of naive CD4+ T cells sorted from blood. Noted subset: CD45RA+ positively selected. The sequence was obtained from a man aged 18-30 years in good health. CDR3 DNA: TGTGCCAGCAGCGAGTGGGGCAATAGCTACGAGCAGTACTTC. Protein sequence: CASSEWGNSYEQYF.